The source of this TCR beta chain is a study of CD8 T cells in Susac syndrome. Study observations and caveats: It was acknowledged in the study that its TCR sequencing and HLA analysis involved a relatively small number of individuals.

Healthy donors acted as controls, with matching for age and sex. TEMRA cells were FACS-enriched and CD8+ and CD4+ T cells negatively isolated. Points on this clonotype: Its antigen is currently unknown.

The CDR3 is 13 residues long. Unmatched junction bases numbered 4, after V lost 2 bases and J lost 8 bases. Germline lookup yields CDR1 LGHDT and CDR2 YNNKEL (reference sequence). Random hexamers primed reverse transcription of about 0.45 to 1 ug RNA. By means of immunoSEQ multiplex PCR, TCR beta CDR3 spanning 54 Vbeta and 13 Jbeta underwent amplification. TCRdb re-analysed the immunoSEQ multiplex PCR reads in MiXCR, keeping a single row per CDR3 protein. The sample comprises some 190,000 distinct CDR3 sequences, approximately 94% of which are singletons, and 0.09% to 0.12% rests with the top ten. This chain uses TRBV3-1 with TRBJ1-2; 8 positions match TRBD1. The clonotype was recovered from a human donor in good health. The sample was CD4+ T cells from PBMCs. The CDR3: CASSQQGARGYTF. In DNA, the CDR3 is TGTGCCAGCAGCCAACAGGGGGCCCGAGGCTACACCTTC.